This entry describes one T cell receptor beta chain. These data come from a study of response to subunit inactivated influenza vaccine. Germline assignment: CDR1 SGHTA and CDR2 FQGNSA. CDR3 size: 16 residues. Trimming removed 5 bases from V and 5 bases from J, with 21 bases in between. In TCRdb, the RT-PCR reads were re-called with MiXCR into one record per CDR3 protein. Found here are approximately 490,000 distinct CDR3 sequences, around 7.9% of them singletons; the top ten hold approximately 14%. This receptor was obtained from a man aged 50-75 years who received an inactivated influenza vaccine. The rearrangement joins TRBV7-2 to TRBJ2-5, with D possibly being TRBD2 (6 bases). The sample consisted of PBMCs from blood, taken about 24 months after vaccination. The CDR3 region is CASSPRGAPGSETQYF. DNA of the CDR3: TGTGCCAGCAGCCCGAGAGGGGCCCCCGGGAGCGAGACCCAGTACTTC.